This T cell receptor (beta chain) was sequenced for a study of cytomegalovirus exposure and HLA in healthy donors. Across the whole study: The early release's HLA-typed donors yielded approximately 85 million unique TCRs.

Concerning this clone: Its antigen remains unidentified.

In the PCR, 60 Vbeta and 13 Jbeta primers were used. Method: immunoSEQ multiplex PCR; TCRdb's copy keeps in-frame clones and lacks some. Of 150,000 to 200,000 clones listed, roughly four fifths are singletons. The study, taken as a whole, reports: Earlier analysis yielded a pattern in which most TCR beta V segments were productive about 90% or about 30% of the time. Further analysis, carried out later, found HLA-associated TCR beta chains more clonally expanded than equally common other chains. Some segments of the V type, notably TRBV6-2 and TRBV6-3, were excluded as indistinguishable.

Germline values: CDR1 SGHDT, CDR2 YYEEEE. Trimming removed 5 bases from V and 2 bases from J, with 27 bases in between. The CDR3 runs 19 residues. This rearrangement joins TRBV5-6 to TRBJ2-3; TRBD1 is a possible D gene (6 bases). Specimen: PBMCs. This receptor was identified in a boy under 10 years old in good health and CMV-seronegative. In DNA form, the CDR3 reads TGTGCCAGCAGGCCAGGACAGCTGAGTACAAACTACCTCACAGATACGCAGTATTTT. Its translation: CASRPGQLSTNYLTDTQYF.